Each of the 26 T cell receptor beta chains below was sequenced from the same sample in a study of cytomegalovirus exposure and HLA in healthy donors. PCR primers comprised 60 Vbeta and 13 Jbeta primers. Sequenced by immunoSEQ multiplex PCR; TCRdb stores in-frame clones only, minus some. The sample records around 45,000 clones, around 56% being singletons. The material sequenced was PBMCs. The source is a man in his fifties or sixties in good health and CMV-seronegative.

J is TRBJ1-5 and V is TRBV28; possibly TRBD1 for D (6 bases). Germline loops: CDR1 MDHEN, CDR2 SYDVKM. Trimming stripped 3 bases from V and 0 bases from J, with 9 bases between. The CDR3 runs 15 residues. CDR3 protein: CASSLDSNSNQPQHF. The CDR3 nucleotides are TGTGCCAGCAGTTTGGACAGTAATAGCAATCAGCCCCAGCATTTT.

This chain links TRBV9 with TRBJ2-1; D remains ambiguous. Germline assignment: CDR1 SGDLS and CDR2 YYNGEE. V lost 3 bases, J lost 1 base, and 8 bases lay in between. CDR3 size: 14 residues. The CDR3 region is CASSESVSYNEQFF. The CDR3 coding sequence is TGTGCCAGCAGCGAGAGTGTATCCTACAATGAGCAGTTCTTC.

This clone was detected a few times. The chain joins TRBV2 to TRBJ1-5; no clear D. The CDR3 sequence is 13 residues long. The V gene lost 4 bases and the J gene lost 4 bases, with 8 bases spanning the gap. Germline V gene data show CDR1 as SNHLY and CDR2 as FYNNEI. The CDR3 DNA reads TGTGCCAGCAGTGGCGGATTAAATCAGCCCCAGCATTTT. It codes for CASSGGLNQPQHF.

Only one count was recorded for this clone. The CDR3 sequence: CASSLGGGRSNYGYTF. CDR3 coding DNA: TGTGCCAGCAGCTTAGGGGGGGGGCGAAGTAACTATGGCTACACCTTC. The V gene is TRBV7-9, the J gene TRBJ1-2, with TRBD1 as a possible D gene (6 bases). Deletions cut 1 base from V and 1 base from J, with 13 bases between. This CDR3 has 16 amino acids. The germline CDR1 and CDR2 sequences are SEHNR and FQNEAQ (reference sequence).

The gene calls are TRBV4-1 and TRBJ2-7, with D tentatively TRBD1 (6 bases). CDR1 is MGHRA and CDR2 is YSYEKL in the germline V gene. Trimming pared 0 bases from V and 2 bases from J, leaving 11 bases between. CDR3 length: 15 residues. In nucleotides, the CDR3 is TGCGCCAGCAGCCAAGAATCCCGGGACACCTACGAGCAGTACTTC. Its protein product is CASSQESRDTYEQYF.

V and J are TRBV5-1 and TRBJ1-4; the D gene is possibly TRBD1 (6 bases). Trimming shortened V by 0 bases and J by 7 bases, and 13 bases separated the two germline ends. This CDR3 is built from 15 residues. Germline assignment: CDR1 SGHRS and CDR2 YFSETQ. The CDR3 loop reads CASSLARGASEKLFF. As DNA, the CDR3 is TGCGCCAGCAGCTTGGCCCGGGGGGCGAGTGAAAAACTGTTTTTT.

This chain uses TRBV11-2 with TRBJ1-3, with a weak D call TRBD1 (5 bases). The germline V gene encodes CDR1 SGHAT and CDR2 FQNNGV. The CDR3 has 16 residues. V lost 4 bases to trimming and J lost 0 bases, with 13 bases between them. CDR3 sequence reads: CASSSLAGPSGNTIYF. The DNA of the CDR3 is TGTGCCAGCAGCTCGCTCGCGGGGCCCTCTGGAAACACCATATATTTT.

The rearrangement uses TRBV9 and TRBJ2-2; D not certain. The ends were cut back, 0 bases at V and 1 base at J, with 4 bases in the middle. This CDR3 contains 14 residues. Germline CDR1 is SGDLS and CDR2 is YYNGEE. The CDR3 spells CASSVVQNTGELFF. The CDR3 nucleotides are TGTGCCAGCAGCGTAGTTCAGAACACCGGGGAGCTGTTTTTT.

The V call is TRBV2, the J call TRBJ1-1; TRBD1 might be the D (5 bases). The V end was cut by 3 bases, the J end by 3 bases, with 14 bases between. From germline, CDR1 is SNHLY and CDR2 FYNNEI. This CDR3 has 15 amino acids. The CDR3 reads CASSEPPGRDTEAFF. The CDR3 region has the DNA TGTGCCAGCAGTGAGCCGCCAGGGCGAGACACTGAAGCTTTCTTT.

The CDR3 DNA reads as TGTGCCACCGCCAGCCGGGACACCATCCAAGAGACCCAGTACTTC. Encoded protein: CATASRDTIQETQYF. The chain employs TRBV6-6 and TRBJ2-5, with a possible D match to TRBD1 (6 bases). The CDR3 is made up of 15 amino acids. From germline, CDR1 is MNHNY and CDR2 SVGAGI (reference sequence). Trimming cost V 10 bases and J 1 base, with 19 bases left between them.

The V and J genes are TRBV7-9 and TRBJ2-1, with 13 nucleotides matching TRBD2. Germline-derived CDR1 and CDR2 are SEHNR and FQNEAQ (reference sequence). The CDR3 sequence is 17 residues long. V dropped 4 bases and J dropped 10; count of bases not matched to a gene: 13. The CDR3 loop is CASSSTRGLAGAREQFF. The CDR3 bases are TGTGCCAGCAGCTCCACACGAGGACTAGCGGGAGCCCGGGAGCAGTTCTTC.

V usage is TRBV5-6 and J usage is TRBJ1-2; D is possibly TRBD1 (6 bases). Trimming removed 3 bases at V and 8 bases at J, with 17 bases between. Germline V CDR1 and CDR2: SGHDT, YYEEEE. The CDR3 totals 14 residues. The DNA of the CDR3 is TGTGCCAGCAGCTCTCCCTCGGGACAAGGAGGCTACACCTTC. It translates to CASSSPSGQGGYTF.

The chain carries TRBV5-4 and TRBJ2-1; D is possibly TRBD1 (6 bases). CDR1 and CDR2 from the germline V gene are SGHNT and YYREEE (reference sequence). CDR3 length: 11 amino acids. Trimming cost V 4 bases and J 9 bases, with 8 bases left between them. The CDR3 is CASSTRGEQFF. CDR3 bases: TGTGCCAGCAGCACCAGGGGTGAGCAGTTCTTC. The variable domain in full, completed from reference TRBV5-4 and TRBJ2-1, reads ETGVTQSPTHLIKTRGQQVTLRCSSQSGHNTVSWYQQALGQGPQFIFQYYREEENGRGNFPPRFSGLQFPNYSSELNVNALELDDSALYLCASSTRGEQFFGPGTRLTVL.

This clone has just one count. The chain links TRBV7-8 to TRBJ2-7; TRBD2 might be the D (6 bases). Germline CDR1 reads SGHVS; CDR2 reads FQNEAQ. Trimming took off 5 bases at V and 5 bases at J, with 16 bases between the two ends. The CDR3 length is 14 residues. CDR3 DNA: TGTGCCAGCAGCGCGGGACGGCGGGCCAACGAGCAGTACTTC. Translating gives CASSAGRRANEQYF.

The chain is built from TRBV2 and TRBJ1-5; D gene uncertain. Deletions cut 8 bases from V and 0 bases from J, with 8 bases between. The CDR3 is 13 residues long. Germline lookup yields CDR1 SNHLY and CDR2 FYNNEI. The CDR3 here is CASRGYSNQPQHF. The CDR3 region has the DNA TGTGCCAGCCGAGGGTATAGCAATCAGCCCCAGCATTTT.

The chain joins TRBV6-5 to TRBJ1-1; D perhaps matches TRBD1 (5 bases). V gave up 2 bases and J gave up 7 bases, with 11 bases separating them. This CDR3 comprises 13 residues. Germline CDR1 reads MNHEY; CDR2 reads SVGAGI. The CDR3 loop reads CASSYRRGDEAFF. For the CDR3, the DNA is TGTGCCAGCAGTTACCGAAGGGGTGATGAAGCTTTCTTT.

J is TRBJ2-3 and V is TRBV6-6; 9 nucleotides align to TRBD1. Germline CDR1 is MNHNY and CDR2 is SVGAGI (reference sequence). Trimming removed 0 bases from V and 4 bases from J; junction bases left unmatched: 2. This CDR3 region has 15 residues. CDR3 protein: CASSYSRQGADTQYF. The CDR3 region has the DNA TGTGCCAGCAGTTACTCCAGACAGGGGGCAGATACGCAGTATTTT.

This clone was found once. Written as DNA, the CDR3 is TGTGCCAGCAGCCCTCGACGGGGGACCTACGAGCAGTACTTC. Amino acids: CASSPRRGTYEQYF. The J gene is TRBJ2-7, the V gene TRBV7-8, with D perhaps TRBD2 (6 bases). The germline V and J ends were trimmed by 5 bases and 2 bases, with 13 bases remaining between them. This CDR3 spans 14 amino acids. Germline V gene data show CDR1 as SGHVS and CDR2 as FQNEAQ.

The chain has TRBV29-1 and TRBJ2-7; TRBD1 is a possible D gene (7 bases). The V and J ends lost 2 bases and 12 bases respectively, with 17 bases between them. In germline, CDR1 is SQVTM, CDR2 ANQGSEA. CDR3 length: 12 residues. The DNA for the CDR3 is TGCAGCGTTGAAAGCAGGGGGGAGTTTCGGTACTTC. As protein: CSVESRGEFRYF.

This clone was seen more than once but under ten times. The CDR3 DNA sequence: TGCAGCTTTGGCAGGGATTTAAACACTGAAGCTTTCTTT. Translating gives CSFGRDLNTEAFF. V and J are TRBV29-1 and TRBJ1-1; tentative D call: TRBD1 (5 bases). Germline lookup yields CDR1 SQVTM and CDR2 ANQGSEA. CDR3 size: 13 residues. The ends were cut back, 8 bases at V and 2 bases at J, with 15 bases in the middle.

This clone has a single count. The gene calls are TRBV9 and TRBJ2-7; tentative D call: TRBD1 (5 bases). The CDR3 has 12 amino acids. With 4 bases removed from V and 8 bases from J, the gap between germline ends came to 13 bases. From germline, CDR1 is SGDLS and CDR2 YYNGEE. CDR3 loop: CASSPDNFQQYF. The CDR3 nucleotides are TGTGCCAGCAGCCCGGACAATTTCCAGCAGTACTTC.

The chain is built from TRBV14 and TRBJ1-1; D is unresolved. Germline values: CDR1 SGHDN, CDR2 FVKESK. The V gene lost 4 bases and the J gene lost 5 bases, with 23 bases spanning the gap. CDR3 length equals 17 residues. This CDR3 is CASSPLGESLRWTEAFF. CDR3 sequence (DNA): TGTGCCAGCAGCCCCCTCGGGGAGTCCCTCAGGTGGACTGAAGCTTTCTTT.

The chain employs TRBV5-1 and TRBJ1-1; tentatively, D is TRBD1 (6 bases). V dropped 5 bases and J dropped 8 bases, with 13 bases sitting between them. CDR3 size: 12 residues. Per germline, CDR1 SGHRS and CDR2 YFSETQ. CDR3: CASRYGTSEAFF. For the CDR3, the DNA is TGCGCCAGCAGATACGGGACATCCGAAGCTTTCTTT.

This CDR3 is CASSEALWTAQETQYF. The CDR3 nucleotides read TGTGCCAGCAGTGAAGCGCTTTGGACAGCTCAAGAGACCCAGTACTTC. The chain joins TRBV2 to TRBJ2-5; D is perhaps TRBD1 (6 bases). This CDR3 region has 16 residues. V was cut by 0 bases and J by 2 bases, with 13 bases left in between. Germline V gene data show CDR1 as SNHLY and CDR2 as FYNNEI.

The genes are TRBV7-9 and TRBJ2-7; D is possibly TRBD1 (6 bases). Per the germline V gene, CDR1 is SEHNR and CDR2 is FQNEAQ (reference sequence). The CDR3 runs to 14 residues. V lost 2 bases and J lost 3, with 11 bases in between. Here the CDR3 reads CASSLMGAVYEQYF. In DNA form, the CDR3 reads TGTGCCAGCAGCTTAATGGGGGCGGTCTACGAGCAGTACTTC. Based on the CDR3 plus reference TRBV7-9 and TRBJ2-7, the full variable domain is DTGVSQNPRHKITKRGQNVTFRCDPISEHNRLYWYRQTLGQGPEFLTYFQNEAQLEKSRLLSDRFSAERPKGSFSTLEIQRTEQGDSAMYLCASSLMGAVYEQYFGPGTRLTVT.

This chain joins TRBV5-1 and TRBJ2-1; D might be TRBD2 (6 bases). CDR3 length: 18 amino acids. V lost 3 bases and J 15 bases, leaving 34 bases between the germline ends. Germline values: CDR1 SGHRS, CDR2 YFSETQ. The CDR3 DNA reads TGCGCCAGCAGCTCCCCGATTAAACAACTAGCCCACACGGATGCGCCGTTCTTC. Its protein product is CASSSPIKQLAHTDAPFF.